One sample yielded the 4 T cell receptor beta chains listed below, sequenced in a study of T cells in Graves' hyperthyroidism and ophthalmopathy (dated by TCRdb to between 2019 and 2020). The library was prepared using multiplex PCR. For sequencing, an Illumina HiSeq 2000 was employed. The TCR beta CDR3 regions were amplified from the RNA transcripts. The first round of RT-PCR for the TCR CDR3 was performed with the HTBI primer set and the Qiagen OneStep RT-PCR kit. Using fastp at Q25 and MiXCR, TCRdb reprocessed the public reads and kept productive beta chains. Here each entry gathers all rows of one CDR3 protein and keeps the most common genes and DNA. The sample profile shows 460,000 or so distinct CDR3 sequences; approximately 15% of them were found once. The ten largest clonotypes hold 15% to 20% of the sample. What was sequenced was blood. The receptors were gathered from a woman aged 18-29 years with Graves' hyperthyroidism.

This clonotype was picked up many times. The CDR3 here is CASSLPPEDTQYF. The CDR3 DNA reads as TGTGCCAGCAGCCTACCACCGGAGGATACGCAGTATTTT. J is TRBJ2-3 and V is TRBV5-5; D gene unclear. The CDR3 runs to 13 residues. V dropped 4 bases and J dropped 6 bases, with 12 bases sitting between them. Germline V gives CDR1 SGHKS, CDR2 YYEKEE (reference sequence).

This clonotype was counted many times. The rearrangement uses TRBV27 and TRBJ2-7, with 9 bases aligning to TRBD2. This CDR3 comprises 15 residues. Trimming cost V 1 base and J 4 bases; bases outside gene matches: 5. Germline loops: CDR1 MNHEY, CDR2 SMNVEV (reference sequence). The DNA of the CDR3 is TGTGCCAGCAGTTTATTAGCGGGAGTGAGATACGAGCAGTACTTC. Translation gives CASSLLAGVRYEQYF.

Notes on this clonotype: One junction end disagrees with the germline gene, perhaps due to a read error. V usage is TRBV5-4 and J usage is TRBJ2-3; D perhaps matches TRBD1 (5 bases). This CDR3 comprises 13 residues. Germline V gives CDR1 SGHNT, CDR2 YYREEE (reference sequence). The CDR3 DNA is TGTGCCAGCAGCTTGGACAGCACAGGTACGCAGTATTTT. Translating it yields CASSLDSTGTQYF.

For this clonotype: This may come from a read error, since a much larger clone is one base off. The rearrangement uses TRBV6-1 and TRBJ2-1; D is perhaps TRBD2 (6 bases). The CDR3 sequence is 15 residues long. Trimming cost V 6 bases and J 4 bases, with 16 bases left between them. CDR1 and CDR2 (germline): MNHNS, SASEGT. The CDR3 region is CASSGLTEFYNEQFF. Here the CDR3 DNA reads TGTGCCAGCAGCGGACTAACGGAATTTTACAATGAGCAGTTCTTC.